This paragraph reports one T cell receptor beta chain. There is no known antigen for this receptor. Base quality data are lacking; no much larger clone is found one base away. Germline trimming amounts to 5 bases on V and 4 bases on J, with 16 as the count of junction bases outside the gene matches. For CDR1 and CDR2, the germline V gene lists SGHVS and FQNEAQ. The CDR3 contains 17 residues, cysteine and phenylalanine counted. This entry keeps only the CDR3 DNA: 51 bases, framed from base 1. The sample is drawn from a study of cytomegalovirus exposure and HLA in healthy donors (dated by TCRdb to the late 2010s). At the level of the whole study: An earlier analysis of some 600 of the donors reported about 260 Gb of sequence data and 90 million to 120 million unique TCR beta sequences obtained from around 190 million T cells. An early release that covered fewer than 800 HLA-typed donors contained approximately 300 gigabases of sequencing data and 85 million to 100 million unique TCR sequences. Among the roughly 430 genotyped donors, approximately 76% belonged to the genetic ancestry cluster associated with self-reported Caucasian donors. The study aimed to test whether signatures of past pathogen exposure could be identified by cataloging public T cell receptors. The T cell repertoires of several hundred subjects were profiled by immunosequencing and related to cytomegalovirus serostatus. Along with the roughly 710-subject first cohort, a separate validation cohort of over a hundred different subjects was used. To predict cytomegalovirus infection status, the study brought together high-throughput TCR immunosequencing, statistical association of individual TCRs with disease status, and machine learning. To study patterns of TCR occurrence, a later analysis re-analyzed previously published TCR beta repertoires from several hundred donors and added high-resolution HLA genotyping. In the later analysis, no new phenotypic data were used to find candidate immune exposures; instead, reliance was placed on TCR beta sequences and their occurrence across donors. To decide whether each TCR beta V gene segment behaved as functional or pseudogenic, an earlier analysis of some 600 of the donors relied on high-throughput TCR beta sequencing. Alongside the repertoire data, information on donor age, sex, ethnicity and CMV serostatus was compiled. In a later genetic analysis, genome-wide SNP genotypes for about three fifths of the roughly 670 donors were used, and that subset was treated as a discovery cohort. Every discovery cohort repertoire had been produced on one sequencing platform. HLA typing included class I and class II loci at four-digit resolution. The number of donors typed differed by locus, with 629-630 for A, B, C, DRB1 and DQB1, 522 for DQA1, 600 to 610 for DPA1, and over 400 for DPB1. A handful of DR-DQ haplotypes were handled as single units for association and clustering because linkage in the cohort was strong. Among 300 to 500 genotyped donors of the cohort, an average of about 240,000 unique TCR beta nucleotide sequences was sequenced per donor, of which about 19% were non-productive. What the authors observed across the whole study: Linkage disequilibrium might explain the correlated functional status among segregating V segments, but an unknown experimental factor could not be excluded. Specific HLA alleles were associated with 15,000 to 20,000 TCR beta sequences at a false discovery rate of 0.05 in a later analysis. The sequencing pipeline was judged likely to have produced a cluster of highly shared sequence variants as a technical artifact. The only immune exposure information available for the cohort was CMV serostatus. Broadly in line with IMGT annotations, most TCR beta V segments showed up in productive rearrangements about 87% or about 30% of the time in an earlier analysis of a few hundred of the donors. The 87-base-pair reads could not distinguish some IMGT-functional V segments, including TRBV6-2 and TRBV6-3, so those segments were excluded. According to a later analysis, parvovirus B19, influenza, CMV and Epstein-Barr virus appeared linked to several top co-occurrence clusters. This cohort had only TCR beta chains sequenced, and the lack of alpha or paired-chain data limited which features could be detected. In a later analysis, HLA-associated TCR beta chains showed more clonal expansion and lower generation probabilities than non-associated chains that were equally common. In a later analysis, most CMV-associated TCR beta chains were found to appear HLA-restricted, with HLA associations seemingly driven largely by CMV exposure. When HLA alleles, especially DR and DQ, strongly co-occurred, attributing TCR associations to individual alleles was difficult. While some public TCRs were present in many individuals, most TCR sequences turned up only very rarely across donors. In a later genetic analysis, fewer N-insertions in productive TCRs were reported among donors in an Asian-associated ancestry cluster than the 666-donor mean. According to the authors, the approach could potentially be generalized to other disease states and immunological phenotypes. A later analysis found that TCR association rates varied across HLA loci, with DRB1 alleles showing the most associated TCRs and HLA-C alleles the fewest. Because HLA typing was missing for some donors at each locus, association tests included only the typed subset. Because counts were too low, roughly 18 rarely observed V segments, including chromosome 9 orphons, were left out of the earlier analysis of about 620 of the donors. The study gave a list of more than 150 TCR beta chains associated with cytomegalovirus. A few of the identified cytomegalovirus-associated TCR beta chains were confirmed in vitro to be specific for cytomegalovirus antigens. An association between a missense DCLRE1C variant and V-gene and J-gene trimming of TCR beta chains was found in a later genetic analysis and replicated in an independent cohort. The classifier was reported to diagnose cytomegalovirus status with high specificity and sensitivity in both the original cohort and the validation cohort. The presence/absence analyses assumed that sequencing depth was roughly uniform across donors, and that assumption may not be true. A further reported finding was that TCR beta sequences accurately predicted the HLA-A and HLA-B alleles for most subjects in the first cohort.

The cohort was made up of 500 to 800 healthy bone marrow donors. At the time of sampling, all cohort members were nominally healthy, though unrecorded immune exposures were likely present. The donor tested CMV seropositive, placing the donor among the 289 seropositive members of the cohort. Every donor gave a peripheral blood sample, and the peripheral blood mononuclear cells from that sample were used for TCR beta sequencing. The Qiagen DNeasy Blood Extraction Kit was used to extract genomic DNA from the blood cell samples. Library creation used the immunoSEQ multiplex PCR assay. For the multiplex PCR, a mixture combining 60 forward primers for TCR Vbeta segments and 13 reverse primers for TCR Jbeta segments was used. A multiplex PCR assay on genomic DNA amplified the CDR3 region of rearranged TCR beta genes. Amplified TCR beta libraries were sequenced as 87-base-pair reads on the Illumina HiSeq System. The study's processing was this. Across the roughly 640 repertoires, a later analysis counted tens of millions of unique TCR beta chains, approximately 12 million of which were shared by at least two donors. Raw reads were error-corrected and collapsed into unique sequences with a nearest-neighbor algorithm that merged closely related sequences to remove PCR and sequencing errors. CDR3 sequences were aligned to IMGT reference sequences to assign V, D and J gene segments. For a sequence to be retained, at least a six-nucleotide match to both a V gene segment and a J gene segment was required. Rearrangements were classified as productive when the CDR3 lacked stop codons and remained in frame with V and J, and all other rearrangements were classified as non-productive. Following IMGT convention, CDR3 was defined as the stretch from the second conserved V-encoded cysteine up to the conserved J-encoded phenylalanine. The earlier analysis of some 600 of the donors excluded sequences that lacked an unambiguous match to a single V gene segment. An earlier analysis of fewer than 750 of the donors classified V segments as functional when productive rearrangements were above 56.7% and as segregating when the standard deviation between donors was above 5%. To diagnose cytomegalovirus status from the catalog of TCR beta chain sequences, a statistical classification framework was built. In a later analysis, TCR nucleotide sequences were compared against IMGT/GENE-DB human TR gene sequences so that V and J genes could be assigned. The TCRdist pipeline was used in a later analysis to assign CDR3 sequences and most-parsimonious VDJ recombination scenarios. In a later analysis, each TCR beta chain was defined by its CDR3 amino acid sequence together with its V-gene family, and reads without a unique V-gene family were excluded. In a later analysis, fewer than 600 highly shared, low-generation-probability nucleotide sequences were removed to address suspected cross-contamination and a sequencing artifact. In a later analysis, a clonal expansion index was calculated for each public chain from normalized within-repertoire ranks of inferred template counts. In a later analysis, generation probabilities were computed with a VDJ recombination model fitted to out-of-frame rearrangements, and the resulting probabilities were checked against IGoR. In a later analysis, TCR-TCR, TCR-HLA and TCR-CMV co-occurrence was scored with hypergeometric tests, and a repertoire-size bias correction was applied to TCR pairs. False discovery rates were estimated in a later analysis by permuting HLA or CMV assignments 20 times. In a later analysis, co-occurring TCRs were grouped with DBSCAN, and TCRdist sequence similarity was added when clustering was performed within HLA-allele-positive subsets. Repertoires with fewer than 30,000 or more than 120,000 public chains, plus five repertoires with anomalous nucleotide sharing, were excluded from co-occurrence clustering. TCRdb holds this immuneACCESS table with in-frame rearrangements only. Some clones are missing; in checked studies, unresolved V genes explain under half, and the rest has no known cause. The DNA gave D and trimming, while V, J and clone size come from that table. Across this sample there are around 60,000 clones, with more than 70% seen only once. The top ten hold 51% of the sample.

The chain is made from TRBV7-8 and TRBJ2-5; 7 central bases correspond to TRBD2. Material: PBMCs. This clonotype was obtained from a man aged 50 to 59 in good health and CMV-seropositive. For the CDR3, the sequence is CASSPQYRRESGETQYF. The base sequence is TGTGCCAGCAGCCCCCAGTATCGGCGGGAGTCGGGAGAGACCCAGTACTTC.